Listed here is a single T cell receptor (beta chain). Antigen unknown. V trimming: 7 bases; J trimming: 1 base; junction bases outside the gene matches: 6. The germline V gene encodes CDR1 MNHEY and CDR2 SVGAGI. This CDR3 has 14 residues. Barcoded TCR alpha and TCR beta cDNA libraries with UMIs came from 5'RACE using constant-segment primers. TCRdb re-derived calls from the 5' RACE reads in MiXCR, one entry per CDR3 protein. The sample records about 540,000 distinct CDR3 sequences, approximately 20% being singletons. This record comes from a study of T-cell memory formation after mild COVID-19. At the level of the study: TCR clustering was largely donor specific. General observations from the study: There were some responding clones in pre-infection memory, which suggested that cross-reactive memory had joined.

This clonotype originated in an adult woman who had mild COVID-19 (a few samples of this study predate the infection). Cell type and time point are not known. The chain has TRBV6-5 and TRBJ1-1, with 7 bases matching TRBD1. Sequences were obtained from PBMCs or a T cell subset sorted from them (not recorded which). CDR3 region: CASTPGGENTEAFF. The CDR3 DNA follows: TGTGCCAGCACTCCAGGGGGTGAGAACACTGAAGCTTTCTTT.